This T cell receptor beta chain was found in a study of T-cell reconstitution after alpha-beta-depleted transplantation in children. It was with unique molecular identifiers that the TCRbeta library was prepared. TCRdb independently ran MiXCR on the PCR reads; one entry per CDR3 protein. The data show 380,000 or so distinct CDR3 sequences, more than 10% seen once. This clonotype was observed many times. Trimming removed 3 bases from V and 5 bases from J; junction bases left unmatched: 10. The CDR3 runs 16 residues. Germline V gene data show CDR1 as SGDLS and CDR2 as YYNGEE. V is TRBV9 and J is TRBJ2-2; 7 nucleotides agree with TRBD1. This receptor was taken from a human donor who donated a stem cell graft to a child with Fanconi anemia. Sequenced here: PBMCs, sampled from the stem cell graft. CDR3 region: CASSAQGLGVTGELFF. Written as DNA, the CDR3 is TGTGCCAGCAGCGCACAGGGGCTTGGGGTTACCGGGGAGCTGTTTTTT.